The clone carrying this T cell receptor (beta chain) was detected only a few times. Its antigen is unknown. The record originates from a study of T cell repertoires in cytomegalovirus infection. For the study at large: Use of recently identified HLA-C-restricted and well-studied HLA-B-restricted CMV epitopes was part of the study. Matching HLA type and CMV infection were both indicated by public TCR beta signatures. Findings of the study overall: Clonotypes of TCR beta that were HLA-C-restricted and CMV-specific dominated the ex vivo response.

TCRdb passed the reads through MiXCR, listing each CDR3 protein once. The sample lists under 500,000 distinct CDR3 sequences; roughly 42% were seen once. The V gene's germline CDR1 is MDHEN and CDR2 SYDVKM. There are 17 residues in the CDR3. Trimming shortened V by 2 bases and J by 3 bases, and 17 bases separated the two germline ends. The sequence came from a human donor in good health (CMV status not recorded). Some clones in this sample may be carry-over from other donors' samples. The sample here was cultured PBMCs, taken from culture after CMV antigen stimulation. The V and J genes are TRBV28 and TRBJ1-5; TRBD1 is a possible D gene (5 bases). The CDR3 coding sequence is TGTGCCAGCAGTTTAATCCCGGCGGGGGGGTTCAATCAGCCCCAGCATTTT. This sequence encodes CASSLIPAGGFNQPQHF. The entire variable domain, with the rest obtained from reference TRBV28 and TRBJ1-5, is as follows: DVKVTQSSRYLVKRTGEKVFLECVQDMDHENMFWYRQDPGLGLRLIYFSYDVKMKEKGDIPEGYSVSREKKERFSLILESASTNQTSMYLCASSLIPAGGFNQPQHFGDGTRLSIL.